This entry concerns a single T cell receptor (beta chain). These data originate in a study of early T cells in non-severe SARS-CoV-2 infection. Germline V CDR1 and CDR2: SQVTM, ANQGSEA. Trimming took 2 bases from V and 8 from J, leaving 4 bases between them. The CDR3 is 10 residues long. One entry per CDR3 protein, called by TCRdb with MiXCR from the 5' RACE reads. The sample holds more than 70,000 distinct CDR3 sequences; roughly an eighth are singletons and the top ten take about 6%. V gene TRBV29-1 combines with J gene TRBJ2-1; D is undetermined. The source material was whole blood. The clonotype was recovered from an adult who was a healthcare worker with PCR-confirmed SARS-CoV-2 infection or an uninfected control (not recorded which). CDR3 sequence (DNA): TGCAGCGTTGAACGGGATGAGCAGTTCTTC. This gives the protein CSVERDEQFF.